This T cell receptor (beta chain) was found in a study of shared clonotypes between healthy human individuals. Study-wide findings and caveats: Among non-shared clonotypes, generation probabilities were lower than among those shared by all four donors. Larger estimated richness was generally seen in naive subsets than in memory subsets.

The genomic DNA of each subset was split evenly across several immunoSEQ plates. Profiling relied on immunoSEQ multiplex PCR, and the TCRdb table lists in-frame clones only, not all of them. The sample carries about 2 million clones, about 95% recorded once. Turning to this clone: Its antigen is unidentified.

V lost 2 bases, J lost 4 bases, and 5 bases stayed unmatched. The length of the CDR3 is 16 residues. Germline V gives CDR1 MNHEY, CDR2 SVGAGI. Cells designated naive CD8 were CD45RO-negative and were positively selected for CCR7, with terminally differentiated effector memory CD45RA+ cells excluded. Source material: naive CD8+ T cells sorted from blood. This TCR was sampled from a man in his late teens or twenties in good health. The rearrangement uses TRBV6-5 and TRBJ2-5; 12 bases match TRBD2. Here the CDR3 DNA reads TGTGCCAGCAGTTACCCGACTAGCGGGAGTGGAGAGACCCAGTACTTC. Translating it yields CASSYPTSGSGETQYF.